Below are 21 T cell receptor beta chains sequenced from a single sample in a study of blood T cell repertoires in COVID-19. Clones were sequenced by immunoSEQ multiplex PCR, and TCRdb holds only the in-frame ones, with some missing. The sample consists of about 73,000 clones, around 83% of them appearing once. Material: peripheral blood. Receptor source: a man aged 50-60 years with active COVID-19.

The chain couples TRBV13 to TRBJ2-7; 8 positions match TRBD1. The CDR3 totals 16 residues. J was trimmed by 6 bases and V by 5 bases; bases with no gene match: 15. Germline CDR1 reads PRHDT; CDR2 reads FYEKMQ (reference sequence). CDR3 sequence reads: CASSHQDRGASPEQYF. The CDR3 coding sequence is TGTGCCAGCAGCCACCAAGACAGGGGAGCATCTCCCGAGCAGTACTTC. The full variable domain, completed using reference TRBV13 and TRBJ2-7, is AAGVIQSPRHLIKEKRETATLKCYPIPRHDTVYWYQQGPGQDPQFLISFYEKMQSDKGSIPDRFSAQQFSDYHSELNMSSLELGDSALYFCASSHQDRGASPEQYFGPGTRLTVT.

J is TRBJ1-5 and V is TRBV3-1 (or the pseudogene TRBV3-2); 7 bases match TRBD1. From germline, CDR1 is LGHDT and CDR2 YNNKEL (reference sequence). Trimming took 4 bases from V and 0 from J; bases not matched to a gene: 6. The CDR3 runs to 16 residues. The CDR3: CASSPGTADSNQPQHF. CDR3 coding DNA: TGTGCCAGCAGCCCTGGGACAGCCGATAGCAATCAGCCCCAGCATTTT.

The rearrangement joins TRBV9 to TRBJ2-2, with 10 positions matching TRBD2. The junction had 1 base not matched to a gene; V was cut back by 1 base and J by 7 bases. The length of the CDR3 is 14 residues. Germline loops: CDR1 SGDLS, CDR2 YYNGEE. For the CDR3, the DNA is TGTGCCAGCAGCGTACTAGCGGGAGACGGGGAGCTGTTTTTT. This sequence encodes CASSVLAGDGELFF.

Turning to this clone: Other DNA sequences within the sample encode an identical CDR3. CDR3 sequence reads: CASSSSGGGSYEQYF. CDR3 nucleotides: TGTGCCAGCAGCTCTAGCGGGGGAGGCTCCTACGAGCAGTACTTC. The chain uses TRBV6-2 or TRBV6-3 and TRBJ2-7, with TRBD2 matching over 10 bases. Germline CDR1 is MNHEY and CDR2 is SVGEGT. The CDR3 runs 15 residues. With 6 bases clipped from V and 0 bases from J, the junction kept 5 bases outside the gene matches.

This clone has just one count. The CDR3 reads CASSPGLVLGELFF. The CDR3 DNA reads TGTGCCAGCAGCCCGGGACTAGTCCTGGGGGAGCTGTTTTTT. V and J are TRBV27 and TRBJ2-2, with 8 bases lining up with TRBD2. Trimming took 6 bases from V and 8 from J; bases not matched to a gene: 8. CDR1 MNHEY and CDR2 SMNVEV come from the germline V gene (reference sequence). CDR3 size: 14 residues.

The chain couples TRBV5-1 to TRBJ1-1, with 8 bases aligning to TRBD1. The CDR3 covers 14 residues. In germline, CDR1 is SGHRS, CDR2 YFSETQ. J lost 1 base, V lost 6 bases, and 5 bases had no gene match. CDR3 coding DNA: TGCGCCAGCACCTACGGACAGGGGAACACTGAAGCTTTCTTT. Encoded protein: CASTYGQGNTEAFF. Full variable domain (missing parts from reference TRBV5-1 and TRBJ1-1): KAGVTQTPRYLIKTRGQQVTLSCSPISGHRSVSWYQQTPGQGLQFLFEYFSETQRNKGNFPGRFSGRQFSNSRSEMNVSTLELGDSALYLCASTYGQGNTEAFFGQGTRLTVV.

The chain carries TRBV19 and TRBJ2-3; the D is unclear. Deletions cut 3 bases from V and 4 bases from J, with 14 bases between. The CDR3 contains 15 residues. Germline V lookup: CDR1 LNHDA, CDR2 SQIVND (reference sequence). The CDR3 spells CASSIVLLGADTQYF. The DNA of the CDR3 is TGTGCCAGTAGTATTGTACTACTTGGCGCAGATACGCAGTATTTT.

The chain couples TRBV9 to TRBJ2-3; maybe TRBD2 (5 bases). CDR1 is SGDLS, CDR2 YYNGEE, per germline. V shed 2 bases and J shed 2 bases, with 9 bases lying between them. There are 14 residues in the CDR3. The CDR3 sequence: CASSVRAVTDTQYF. The CDR3 DNA follows: TGTGCCAGCAGCGTCCGAGCGGTCACAGATACGCAGTATTTT.

V gene TRBV4-2 combines with J gene TRBJ1-5; D is unresolved. The CDR3 length is 15 residues. From germline, CDR1 is LGHNA and CDR2 YNFKEQ. Between the trimmed V and J ends, which lost 0 bases and 6 bases, there was a span of 12 bases. This CDR3 reads CASSQDLRGGQPQHF. CDR3 sequence (DNA): TGTGCCAGCAGCCAAGATTTGCGGGGAGGTCAGCCCCAGCATTTT.

The chain combines TRBV5-6 with TRBJ1-5; D is uncertain. CDR1 is SGHDT, CDR2 YYEEEE, per germline. Trimming cost V 2 bases and J 0 bases, with 12 bases left between them. The CDR3 consists of 16 residues. CDR3 loop: CASSLLADDSNQPQHF. The CDR3 DNA is TGTGCCAGCAGCTTATTGGCAGATGATAGCAATCAGCCCCAGCATTTT.

The chain recombines TRBV5-1 with TRBJ2-3; 7 bases map to TRBD2. Unmatched junction bases numbered 2, after V lost 1 base and J lost 0 bases. This CDR3 region has 15 residues. The germline CDR1 and CDR2 sequences are SGHRS and YFSETQ. CDR3 nucleotides: TGCGCCAGCAGCTTGCAAGCGGGGAGCACAGATACGCAGTATTTT. It yields the protein CASSLQAGSTDTQYF.

The chain employs TRBV6-1 and TRBJ2-1, with 10 bases aligning to TRBD2. Germline CDR1 reads MNHNS; CDR2 reads SASEGT. The CDR3 sequence is 15 residues long. J was trimmed by 5 bases and V by 4 bases; bases with no gene match: 5. The CDR3 sequence: CASSGAGGKNNEQFF. The CDR3 DNA is TGTGCCAGCAGTGGAGCGGGGGGGAAGAACAATGAGCAGTTCTTC.

This rearrangement joins TRBV6-5 to TRBJ1-6; D is ambiguous. Germline CDR1 MNHEY, CDR2 SVGAGI. V shed 0 bases and J shed 5 bases, with 8 bases lying between them. This CDR3 has 15 residues. CDR3 in DNA: TGTGCCAGCAGTTACTCGGGCACGAATAATTCACCCCTCCACTTT. Protein product: CASSYSGTNNSPLHF.

The chain uses TRBV5-1 and TRBJ1-3; 8 bases fit TRBD1. V dropped 8 bases and J dropped 2; count of bases not matched to a gene: 9. Germline CDR1 is SGHRS and CDR2 is YFSETQ. The CDR3 extends over 15 amino acids. The CDR3 nucleotides are TGCGCCAGTACTACCTCGGGACAGGCTGGAAACACCATATATTTT. It encodes CASTTSGQAGNTIYF.

This chain connects TRBV11-1 to TRBJ2-1, with TRBD2 as a possible D gene (6 bases). V lost 1 base and J lost 7, with 17 bases in between. The V gene's germline CDR1 is SGHAT and CDR2 FQDESV (reference sequence). CDR3 length: 16 residues. The CDR3: CASSLGRASVKNEQFF. In nucleotides, the CDR3 is TGTGCCAGCAGCTTAGGACGGGCTAGCGTTAAAAATGAGCAGTTCTTC.

The chain combines TRBV6-5 with TRBJ1-6, with 8 bases that match TRBD1. The CDR3 has 15 residues. The junction had 5 bases not matched to a gene; V was cut back by 2 bases and J by 8 bases. Germline CDR1 MNHEY, CDR2 SVGAGI. The CDR3 nucleotides are TGTGCCAGCAGTTACCGGGACAGGATGGATTCACCCCTCCACTTT. It yields the protein CASSYRDRMDSPLHF.

J is TRBJ2-7 and V is TRBV19, with D hard to call. This CDR3 spans 14 amino acids. CDR1 is LNHDA and CDR2 is SQIVND in the germline V gene (reference sequence). The V end lost 6 bases, the J end lost 4 bases, and 16 bases lay between the germline ends. CDR3 nucleotides: TGTGCCAGTAGCCCGGCGGTAAGCTTATACGAGCAGTACTTC. Residues: CASSPAVSLYEQYF.

The V gene is TRBV6-6, the J gene TRBJ2-7; 9 nucleotides align to TRBD1. Per germline, CDR1 MNHNY and CDR2 SVGAGI (reference sequence). The CDR3 has 14 residues. J lost 3 bases, V lost 5 bases, and 5 bases had no gene match. CDR3: CASSPRDRDYEQYF. CDR3 DNA: TGTGCCAGCAGTCCCCGGGACAGGGACTACGAGCAGTACTTC.

The gene calls are TRBV15 and TRBJ2-3; 9 bases map to TRBD2. The germline V gene encodes CDR1 LNHNV and CDR2 YYDKDF (reference sequence). The CDR3 contains 16 residues. Germline trimming cut 1 base from V and 5 bases from J; bases unmatched to any gene: 7. The CDR3 spells CATSRVIAGVEDTQYF. CDR3 bases: TGTGCCACCAGCAGAGTGATAGCGGGAGTTGAAGATACGCAGTATTTT.

This chain uses TRBV29-1 with TRBJ2-7, with 8 bases aligning to TRBD1. This CDR3 has 14 amino acids. Trimming took 0 bases from V and 2 from J; bases not matched to a gene: 3. Germline lookup yields CDR1 SQVTM and CDR2 ANQGSEA. The CDR3 protein is CSVEDRDRTYEQYF. As DNA, the CDR3 is TGCAGCGTTGAAGACCGGGACAGGACCTACGAGCAGTACTTC.

The DNA for the CDR3 is TGTGCCAGCTCAACGGGACAGGGGGATGATGGCTACACCTTC. This sequence encodes CASSTGQGDDGYTF. The chain recombines TRBV28 with TRBJ1-2, with 11 positions matching TRBD1. Germline V CDR1 and CDR2: MDHEN, SYDVKM. With 8 bases clipped from V and 6 bases from J, the junction kept 8 bases outside the gene matches. The CDR3 sequence is 14 residues long.